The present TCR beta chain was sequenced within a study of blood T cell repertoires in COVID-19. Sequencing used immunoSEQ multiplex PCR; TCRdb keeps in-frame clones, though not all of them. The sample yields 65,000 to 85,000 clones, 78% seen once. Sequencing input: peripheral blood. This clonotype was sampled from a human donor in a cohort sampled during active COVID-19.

CDR3 coding DNA: TGTGCCAGTAGTCCCCGACTAGCGGGACCTAAAGAGACCCAGTACTTC. Its translation is CASSPRLAGPKETQYF. The chain recombines TRBV19 with TRBJ2-5; 11 bases match TRBD2. Germline lookup yields CDR1 LNHDA and CDR2 SQIVND (reference sequence). The junction had 8 bases not matched to a gene; V was cut back by 5 bases and J by 3 bases. The CDR3 runs 16 residues.